This T cell receptor (beta chain) is from a study of blood T cell repertoires in COVID-19. Whole-study context: Nucleic acid was either cDNA or gDNA, and it came from T cells, B-cell-depleted T cells, or PBMCs.

As processed by the authors: Counts of nucleated cells, estimated from reference gene primer amplification, were obtained. The data were produced by immunoSEQ multiplex PCR, yet TCRdb's version contains in-frame clones alone and is incomplete. That table furnishes V, J and clone size, whereas the DNA furnished D and trimming. Of roughly 100,000 clones listed, about nine tenths are singletons. V lost 2 bases and J lost 8; bases outside the gene matches: 10. The CDR3 runs to 15 residues. In germline, CDR1 is MNHNS, CDR2 SASEGT. The sequence was obtained from a man over 45 with acute or convalescent COVID-19. This sequence joins TRBV6-1 and TRBJ1-2; TRBD1 matches at 8 bases. Specimen: peripheral blood. Here the CDR3 reads CASSERNQGAKGYTF. In DNA, the CDR3 is TGTGCCAGCAGTGAAAGAAACCAGGGGGCTAAGGGCTACACCTTC.